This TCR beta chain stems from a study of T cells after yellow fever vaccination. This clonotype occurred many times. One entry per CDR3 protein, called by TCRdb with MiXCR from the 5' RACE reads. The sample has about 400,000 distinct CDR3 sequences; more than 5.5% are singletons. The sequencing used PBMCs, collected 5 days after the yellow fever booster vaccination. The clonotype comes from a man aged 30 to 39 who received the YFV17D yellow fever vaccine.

Here the CDR3 DNA reads TGTGCCAGCAGCCTTAGACTGAACCAAGAGACCCAGTACTTC. It yields the protein CASSLRLNQETQYF. J is TRBJ2-5 and V is TRBV3-1, with no clear D. The germline V and J ends were trimmed by 4 bases and 0 bases, with 9 bases remaining between them. CDR3 length equals 14 residues. Per the germline V gene, CDR1 is LGHDT and CDR2 is YNNKEL (reference sequence).